What follows are 17 T cell receptor beta chains derived from one specimen sequenced in a study of blood T cell repertoires in COVID-19. The data were produced by immunoSEQ multiplex PCR, yet TCRdb's version contains in-frame clones alone and is incomplete. The sample includes about 200,000 clones, roughly 80% of them seen just once. Sequencing input: PBMCs or T cells enriched from blood (not recorded which). These receptor sequences come from a woman in her fifties or sixties who had been exposed to COVID-19.

The CDR3 nucleotides read TGTGCCAGCAGAGACCCCGCGGGGGGCACAGATACGCAGTATTTT. Its translation: CASRDPAGGTDTQYF. This chain joins TRBV7-2 and TRBJ2-3; 7 bases line up with TRBD2. V dropped 6 bases and J dropped 1; count of bases not matched to a gene: 7. Germline V gene data show CDR1 as SGHTA and CDR2 as FQGNSA. The CDR3 runs to 15 residues.

This chain connects TRBV3-1 (or the pseudogene TRBV3-2) to TRBJ1-6; a possible D gene is TRBD1 (5 bases). The CDR3 covers 14 residues. CDR1 is LGHDT and CDR2 is YNNKEL in the germline V gene (reference sequence). V was cut by 5 bases and J by 12 bases, with 17 bases left in between. Written as DNA, the CDR3 is TGTGCCAGCAGCTCCCCGGGACTTAGGGTACCCCTCCACTTT. Protein sequence: CASSSPGLRVPLHF.

This clone was counted a single time. The chain links TRBV28 to TRBJ2-2; D unclear. The CDR3 consists of 14 residues. CDR1 is MDHEN and CDR2 is SYDVKM in the germline V gene. V was cut by 7 bases and J by 6 bases, with 15 bases left in between. CDR3 sequence reads: CASTFWVEAGELFF. Here the CDR3 DNA reads TGTGCCAGCACCTTTTGGGTTGAGGCCGGGGAGCTGTTTTTT. The whole variable domain, filled in from reference TRBV28 and TRBJ2-2, reads DVKVTQSSRYLVKRTGEKVFLECVQDMDHENMFWYRQDPGLGLRLIYFSYDVKMKEKGDIPEGYSVSREKKERFSLILESASTNQTSMYLCASTFWVEAGELFFGEGSRLTVL.

This chain joins TRBV7-2 and TRBJ2-5; TRBD2 agrees at 10 bases. Germline assignment: CDR1 SGHTA and CDR2 FQGNSA. This CDR3 region has 15 residues. V lost 5 bases to trimming and J lost 2 bases; unmatched junction nucleotides: 5. As DNA, the CDR3 is TGTGCCAGCAGCCACAGCGGGGGGGATCAAGAGACCCAGTACTTC. Encoded protein: CASSHSGGDQETQYF.

This clone has just a few counts. The rearrangement links TRBV9 to TRBJ1-1; D not resolved. This CDR3 has 13 amino acids. Trimming cost V 3 bases and J 4 bases, with 10 bases left between them. From germline, CDR1 is SGDLS and CDR2 YYNGEE. In nucleotides, the CDR3 is TGTGCCAGCAGCGAAGCCCCGGGCACTGAAGCTTTCTTT. Encoded protein: CASSEAPGTEAFF.

Only one count was recorded for this clone. The V gene is TRBV5-1, the J gene TRBJ1-6; the match to TRBD1 covers 8 bases. This CDR3 has 16 residues. Looked up from germline, CDR1 is SGHRS and CDR2 is YFSETQ. V lost 3 bases, J lost 10 bases, and 12 bases stayed unmatched. The chain's CDR3 is CASSSGWTGLESPLHF. DNA for the CDR3: TGCGCCAGCAGCTCGGGGTGGACAGGGTTAGAATCACCCCTCCACTTT.

This clone was observed a handful of times. V is TRBV5-1 and J is TRBJ2-1, with TRBD2 matching over 10 bases. Germline loops: CDR1 SGHRS, CDR2 YFSETQ. CDR3 length: 17 amino acids. Trimming at V came to 2 bases and at J to 0 bases, leaving 5 bases not matched to a gene. The CDR3 is CASSFSGGSSSYNEQFF. Here the CDR3 DNA reads TGCGCCAGCAGCTTTAGCGGGGGGAGTAGCTCCTACAATGAGCAGTTCTTC. Together with reference TRBV5-1 and TRBJ2-1, the CDR3 gives the full variable domain: KAGVTQTPRYLIKTRGQQVTLSCSPISGHRSVSWYQQTPGQGLQFLFEYFSETQRNKGNFPGRFSGRQFSNSRSEMNVSTLELGDSALYLCASSFSGGSSSYNEQFFGPGTRLTVL.

CDR3 sequence reads: CASSLSPGSGNTIYF. The CDR3, as DNA: TGTGCCAGCAGCTTATCTCCAGGGTCTGGAAACACCATATATTTT. V usage is TRBV7-9 and J usage is TRBJ1-3; D perhaps matches TRBD1 (5 bases). With 2 bases removed from V and 1 base from J, the gap between germline ends came to 9 bases. This CDR3 region has 15 residues. CDR1 and CDR2 (germline): SEHNR, FQNEAQ (reference sequence). Complete variable domain (other parts from reference TRBV7-9 and TRBJ1-3): DTGVSQNPRHKITKRGQNVTFRCDPISEHNRLYWYRQTLGQGPEFLTYFQNEAQLEKSRLLSDRFSAERPKGSFSTLEIQRTEQGDSAMYLCASSLSPGSGNTIYFGEGSWLTVV.

This clone has only a few counts. The rearrangement joins TRBV7-6 to TRBJ2-1; perhaps TRBD1 as D (5 bases). This CDR3 is built from 17 residues. V gave up 2 bases and J gave up 3 bases, with 17 bases separating them. Germline CDR1 and CDR2: SGHVS and FNYEAQ. CDR3 sequence: CASSLHEEGVYYNEQFF. CDR3 in DNA: TGTGCCAGCAGCTTACACGAAGAAGGGGTTTACTACAATGAGCAGTTCTTC.

This sequence joins TRBV6-5 and TRBJ2-3, with TRBD1 as a possible D gene (6 bases). Germline V CDR1 and CDR2: MNHEY, SVGAGI. The ends were cut back, 2 bases at V and 2 bases at J, with 11 bases in the middle. This CDR3 spans 15 amino acids. The CDR3 DNA reads as TGTGCCAGCAGTTACAAAGGGGGATTCACAGATACGCAGTATTTT. Residues: CASSYKGGFTDTQYF.

The CDR3 here is CASSLSPTGTASYEQYF. Written as DNA, the CDR3 is TGTGCCAGCAGCTTAAGTCCAACCGGGACAGCCTCCTACGAGCAGTACTTC. This chain connects TRBV7-2 to TRBJ2-7, with TRBD1 matching 7 bases. J was trimmed by 0 bases and V by 2 bases; bases with no gene match: 10. The CDR3 is 17 amino acids. From germline, CDR1 is SGHTA and CDR2 FQGNSA.

This sequence joins TRBV5-6 and TRBJ1-1; D unresolved. The CDR3 totals 12 residues. V lost 4 bases to trimming and J lost 0 bases, with 4 bases between them. Germline CDR1 and CDR2: SGHDT and YYEEEE. CDR3 sequence: CASSQVNTEAFF. Written as DNA, the CDR3 is TGTGCCAGCAGCCAGGTGAACACTGAAGCTTTCTTT.

The rearrangement uses TRBV30 and TRBJ1-1; D uncertain. Trimming removed 2 bases from V and 6 bases from J, with 25 bases in between. CDR1 is GTSNPN and CDR2 is SVGIG in the germline V gene (reference sequence). The CDR3 totals 17 residues. CDR3 amino acids: CAWSPRFMGLLRAEAFF. The CDR3 DNA is TGTGCCTGGAGTCCCCGGTTCATGGGGTTGCTGAGGGCTGAAGCTTTCTTT.

The V gene is TRBV6-5, the J gene TRBJ1-5; D perhaps matches TRBD1 (6 bases). The germline V gene has CDR1 MNHEY and CDR2 SVGAGI. V was pared by 8 bases and J by 8 bases, with 13 bases between. The CDR3 is made up of 12 amino acids. This chain's CDR3 is CASQDSLEPQHF. CDR3 DNA: TGTGCCAGCCAGGACAGCCTGGAGCCCCAGCATTTT.

This clone was picked up a small number of times. This chain joins TRBV7-9 and TRBJ1-1; D unclear. V lost 7 bases to trimming and J lost 4 bases, with 13 bases between them. Germline lookup yields CDR1 SEHNR and CDR2 FQNEAQ (reference sequence). The length of the CDR3 is 13 residues. The CDR3 sequence is CASTFRYGTEAFF. In DNA, the CDR3 is TGTGCCAGCACTTTCCGCTACGGCACTGAAGCTTTCTTT.

The rearrangement links TRBV3-1 (or the pseudogene TRBV3-2) to TRBJ1-4; 7 bases agree with TRBD1. Per the germline V gene, CDR1 is LGHDT and CDR2 is YNNKEL (reference sequence). J lost 4 bases, V lost 1 base, and 15 bases had no gene match. The CDR3 has 19 residues. The CDR3 region has the DNA TGTGCCAGCAGCCAAGCTCCGACAGGGAAGGCTCGCCTTAATGAAAAACTGTTTTTT. It specifies CASSQAPTGKARLNEKLFF.

CDR3 sequence (DNA): TGTGCCAGCAGCCATCTAGCGGGGCTTTCAAGGGAGCAGTACTTC. This translates into CASSHLAGLSREQYF. The V and J genes are TRBV3-1 (or the pseudogene TRBV3-2) and TRBJ2-7, with 9 bases lining up with TRBD2. V was pared by 3 bases and J by 7 bases, with 10 bases of the junction left unmatched. CDR3 length equals 15 residues. Germline V gene data show CDR1 as LGHDT and CDR2 as YNNKEL (reference sequence).